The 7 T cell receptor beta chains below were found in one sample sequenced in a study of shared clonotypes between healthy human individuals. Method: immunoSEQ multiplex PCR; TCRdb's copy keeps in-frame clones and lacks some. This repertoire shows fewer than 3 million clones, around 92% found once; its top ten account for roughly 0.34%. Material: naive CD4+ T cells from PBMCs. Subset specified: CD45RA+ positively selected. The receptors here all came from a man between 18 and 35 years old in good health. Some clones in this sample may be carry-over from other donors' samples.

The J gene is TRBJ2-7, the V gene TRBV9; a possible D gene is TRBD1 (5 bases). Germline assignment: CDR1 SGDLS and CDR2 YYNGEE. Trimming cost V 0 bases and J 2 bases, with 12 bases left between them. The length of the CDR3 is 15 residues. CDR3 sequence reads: CASSVAQGTPYEQYF. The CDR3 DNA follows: TGTGCCAGCAGCGTAGCCCAGGGTACCCCCTACGAGCAGTACTTC.

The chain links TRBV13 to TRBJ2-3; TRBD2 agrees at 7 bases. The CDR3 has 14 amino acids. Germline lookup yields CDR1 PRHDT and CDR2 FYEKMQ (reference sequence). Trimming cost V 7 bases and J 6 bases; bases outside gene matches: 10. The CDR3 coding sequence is TGTGCCAGCAAACGGGAGGCCTTTTCTGATACGCAGTATTTT. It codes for CASKREAFSDTQYF.

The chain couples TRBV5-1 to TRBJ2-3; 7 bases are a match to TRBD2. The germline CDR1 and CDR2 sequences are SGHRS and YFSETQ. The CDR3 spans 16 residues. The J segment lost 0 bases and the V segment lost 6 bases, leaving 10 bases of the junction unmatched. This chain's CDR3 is CASNPAGSSSTDTQYF. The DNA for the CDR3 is TGCGCCAGCAATCCAGCGGGGTCATCTAGCACAGATACGCAGTATTTT.

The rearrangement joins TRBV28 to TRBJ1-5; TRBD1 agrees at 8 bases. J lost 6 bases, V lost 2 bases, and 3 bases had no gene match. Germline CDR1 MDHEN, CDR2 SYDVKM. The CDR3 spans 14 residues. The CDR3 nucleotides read TGTGCCAGCAGTTTACAGGGGGCGGCTCAGCCCCAGCATTTT. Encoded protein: CASSLQGAAQPQHF.

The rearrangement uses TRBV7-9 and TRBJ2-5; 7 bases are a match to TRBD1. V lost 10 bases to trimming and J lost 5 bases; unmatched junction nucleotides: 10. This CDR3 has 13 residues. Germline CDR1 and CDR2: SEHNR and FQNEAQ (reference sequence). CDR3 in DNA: TGTGCCACCCTAGTGAGGGGGCGCGAGACCCAGTACTTC. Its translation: CATLVRGRETQYF.

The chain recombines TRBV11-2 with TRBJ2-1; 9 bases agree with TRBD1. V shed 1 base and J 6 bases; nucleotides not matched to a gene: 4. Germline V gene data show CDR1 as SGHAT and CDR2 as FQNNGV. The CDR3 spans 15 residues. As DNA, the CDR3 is TGTGCCAGCAGCTTAGGGACAGGGGCGTTCAATGAGCAGTTCTTC. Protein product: CASSLGTGAFNEQFF.

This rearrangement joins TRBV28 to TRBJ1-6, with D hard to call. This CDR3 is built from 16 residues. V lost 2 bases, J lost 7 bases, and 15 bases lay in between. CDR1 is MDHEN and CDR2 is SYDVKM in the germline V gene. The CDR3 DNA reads TGTGCCAGCAGTTTAGGTCGCGGGGTGAGGAATTCACCCCTCCACTTT. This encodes CASSLGRGVRNSPLHF.